The clone carrying this T cell receptor (beta chain) came up once. These data originate in a study of T cell changes during pregnancy in multiple sclerosis. The CDR3 covers 15 residues. The germline CDR1 and CDR2 sequences are MNHEY and SMNVEV (reference sequence). V shed 0 bases and J shed 5 bases, with 13 bases lying between them. Some clones are missing from TCRdb's copy, which holds only in-frame ones; the method was immunoSEQ multiplex PCR. The table lists tens of thousands of clones, approximately 91% of them singletons. V is TRBV27 and J is TRBJ1-1, with unresolved D. The specimen comprised CD4+ T cells from peripheral blood mononuclear cells, sampled in the first trimester of pregnancy. The receptor's source is a female donor with multiple sclerosis, enrolled in a pregnancy study. The CDR3 DNA reads TGTGCCAGCAGTTTATCGAGAGTGGGAGTGACTGAAGCTTTCTTT. The encoded protein is CASSLSRVGVTEAFF.